These 26 T cell receptor beta chains were sequenced from one sample in a study of early T cells in non-severe SARS-CoV-2 infection. TCRdb analysed the 5' RACE reads with MiXCR anew, one entry per CDR3 protein. Among tens of thousands of distinct CDR3 sequences listed, approximately 15% were seen once. The input for sequencing was whole blood, taken at baseline. Receptors originate from an adult who was a healthcare worker with PCR-confirmed SARS-CoV-2 infection or an uninfected control (not recorded which).

This sequence joins TRBV28 and TRBJ2-2; possible D gene TRBD1, 6 bases. CDR1 and CDR2 from the germline V gene are MDHEN and SYDVKM. The V end lost 5 bases, the J end lost 6 bases, and 13 bases lay between the germline ends. The CDR3 runs 14 residues. The CDR3 region is CASSTTGFAGELFF. CDR3 nucleotide sequence: TGTGCCAGCAGTACTACAGGGTTCGCCGGGGAGCTGTTTTTT.

The chain joins TRBV7-3 to TRBJ2-3; D call uncertain. The V end lost 3 bases, the J end lost 2 bases, and 9 bases lay between the germline ends. The CDR3 has 14 residues. CDR1 is SGHTA and CDR2 is FQGTGA in the germline V gene. The CDR3 protein is CASSFVWFTDTQYF. CDR3 in DNA: TGTGCCAGCAGCTTCGTGTGGTTCACAGATACGCAGTATTTT.

This clonotype was seen many times. J is TRBJ1-2 and V is TRBV20-1, with D uncertain. CDR1 and CDR2 (germline): DFQATT, SNEGSKA (reference sequence). V lost 3 bases, J lost 5 bases, and 16 bases lay in between. The CDR3 is 14 residues long. CDR3 in DNA: TGCAGTGCTAGTCGCACCGATCGCTCTTATGGCTACACCTTC. Its translation: CSASRTDRSYGYTF.

The chain joins TRBV6-5 to TRBJ2-7; tentatively, D is TRBD2 (5 bases). Deletions cut 6 bases from V and 6 bases from J, with 18 bases between. This CDR3 is built from 14 residues. From germline, CDR1 is MNHEY and CDR2 SVGAGI. This CDR3 reads CASRTRVRLGEQYF. CDR3 coding DNA: TGTGCCAGCAGGACGAGGGTACGCTTAGGCGAGCAGTACTTC.

This clonotype was picked up a small number of times. The chain carries TRBV12-5 and TRBJ2-2, with TRBD1 matching over 7 bases. Unmatched junction bases numbered 14, after V lost 5 bases and J lost 5 bases. This CDR3 has 17 amino acids. The germline V gene has CDR1 LGHNT and CDR2 FRNRAP. In DNA form, the CDR3 reads TGTGCTAGTGGTCCGAACCTACAGGGGCGGAGAACCGGGGAGCTGTTTTTT. It is translated as CASGPNLQGRRTGELFF.

The chain joins TRBV28 to TRBJ2-7, with D hard to call. Germline CDR1 MDHEN, CDR2 SYDVKM. The CDR3 spans 11 residues. The germline V and J ends were trimmed by 6 bases and 2 bases, with 5 bases remaining between them. The CDR3 loop is CASRFAYEQYF. DNA of the CDR3: TGTGCCAGCAGATTCGCCTACGAGCAGTACTTC. The full variable domain, with the rest looked up from reference TRBV28 and TRBJ2-7, is DVKVTQSSRYLVKRTGEKVFLECVQDMDHENMFWYRQDPGLGLRLIYFSYDVKMKEKGDIPEGYSVSREKKERFSLILESASTNQTSMYLCASRFAYEQYFGPGTRLTVT.

V is TRBV28 and J is TRBJ2-7, with 8 bases matching TRBD2. In germline, CDR1 is MDHEN, CDR2 SYDVKM. The CDR3 extends over 14 amino acids. The V and J ends lost 9 bases and 3 bases, in that order; junction bases with no gene match: 10. This chain's CDR3 is CASVSRREVYEQYF. CDR3 coding DNA: TGTGCCAGTGTGTCTCGGCGGGAGGTCTACGAGCAGTACTTC. The full variable domain, rest sourced from reference TRBV28 and TRBJ2-7, is DVKVTQSSRYLVKRTGEKVFLECVQDMDHENMFWYRQDPGLGLRLIYFSYDVKMKEKGDIPEGYSVSREKKERFSLILESASTNQTSMYLCASVSRREVYEQYFGPGTRLTVT.

V and J are TRBV4-1 and TRBJ2-2, with a tentative D call TRBD2 (6 bases). Germline CDR1 reads MGHRA; CDR2 reads YSYEKL. The CDR3 is made up of 15 amino acids. V gave up 1 base and J gave up 6 bases, with 12 bases separating them. Here the CDR3 reads CASSQVGASAGELFF. Written as DNA, the CDR3 is TGCGCCAGCAGCCAAGTGGGCGCTAGCGCCGGGGAGCTGTTTTTT.

This rearrangement joins TRBV6-5 to TRBJ1-1; D is uncertain. The germline V gene has CDR1 MNHEY and CDR2 SVGAGI. V dropped 2 bases and J dropped 5 bases, with 9 bases sitting between them. CDR3 size: 13 residues. CDR3 sequence reads: CASSYRFGTEAFF. CDR3 bases: TGTGCCAGCAGTTACAGGTTTGGAACTGAAGCTTTCTTT.

The rearrangement joins TRBV29-1 to TRBJ1-2; D may be TRBD1 (6 bases). Germline-derived CDR1 and CDR2 are SQVTM and ANQGSEA. The CDR3 totals 12 residues. The V and J ends lost 5 bases and 0 bases respectively, with 7 bases between them. The CDR3 protein is CSVTGPNYGYTF. The CDR3 DNA follows: TGCAGCGTTACAGGGCCTAACTATGGCTACACCTTC.

J is TRBJ1-1 and V is TRBV28; 7 bases agree with TRBD1. The CDR3 extends over 14 amino acids. Germline trimming cut 3 bases from V and 2 bases from J; bases unmatched to any gene: 3. From germline, CDR1 is MDHEN and CDR2 SYDVKM. CDR3 residues: CASSFQGGNTEAFF. In nucleotides, the CDR3 is TGTGCCAGCAGTTTTCAGGGGGGAAACACTGAAGCTTTCTTT. Full variable domain (missing parts from reference TRBV28 and TRBJ1-1): DVKVTQSSRYLVKRTGEKVFLECVQDMDHENMFWYRQDPGLGLRLIYFSYDVKMKEKGDIPEGYSVSREKKERFSLILESASTNQTSMYLCASSFQGGNTEAFFGQGTRLTVV.

The genes are TRBV12-3 or TRBV12-4 and TRBJ2-7, with 12 bases matching TRBD2. The CDR3 is made up of 14 amino acids. After removal of 3 bases from V and 6 bases from J, the junction contained 3 bases not matched to a gene. CDR3 sequence: CASSLGLAGPEQYF. The DNA for the CDR3 is TGTGCCAGCAGTTTGGGACTAGCGGGTCCCGAGCAGTACTTC.

The rearrangement joins TRBV27 to TRBJ2-3; D is ambiguous. Trimming pared 6 bases from V and 0 bases from J, leaving 13 bases between. The V gene's germline CDR1 is MNHEY and CDR2 SMNVEV (reference sequence). The CDR3 consists of 15 residues. CDR3 sequence: CASSRVSPSTDTQYF. Written as DNA, the CDR3 is TGTGCCAGCAGCCGCGTCAGTCCTAGCACAGATACGCAGTATTTT.

This clonotype has more than one count but fewer than ten. This sequence joins TRBV25-1 and TRBJ1-6; D ambiguous. This CDR3 has 14 residues. In germline, CDR1 is MGHDK, CDR2 SYGVNS. V dropped 2 bases and J dropped 12 bases, with 14 bases sitting between them. The CDR3 DNA reads as TGTGCCAGCAGTGAAGGCAGCGCCGGCGTACCCCTCCACTTT. It specifies CASSEGSAGVPLHF.

This clonotype showed up many times. The V and J genes are TRBV7-9 and TRBJ1-2, with a tentative D call TRBD1 (6 bases). The germline gives CDR1 SEHNR, CDR2 FQNEAQ (reference sequence). The CDR3 spans 16 residues. Trimming removed 6 bases from V and 1 base from J, with 18 bases in between. CDR3 DNA sequence: TGTGCCAGCAGTTTGATACAGGGAGGCCTTAACTATGGCTACACCTTC. This encodes CASSLIQGGLNYGYTF.

This clonotype was seen a few times. The chain carries TRBV7-9 and TRBJ2-1; possibly TRBD1 or TRBD2 for D (7 bases each). The CDR3 covers 17 residues. V was cut by 5 bases and J by 5 bases, with 22 bases left in between. CDR1 is SEHNR and CDR2 is FQNEAQ in the germline V gene (reference sequence). The CDR3, as DNA: TGTGCCAGCAGCCCCAGGGGGGGCATGACAGGGCACAATGAGCAGTTCTTC. This gives the protein CASSPRGGMTGHNEQFF. Supplemented by reference TRBV7-9 and TRBJ2-1, the full variable domain reads DTGVSQNPRHKITKRGQNVTFRCDPISEHNRLYWYRQTLGQGPEFLTYFQNEAQLEKSRLLSDRFSAERPKGSFSTLEIQRTEQGDSAMYLCASSPRGGMTGHNEQFFGPGTRLTVL.

This clonotype has only a few counts. The V and J genes are TRBV6-1 and TRBJ2-6, with D hard to call. The germline gives CDR1 MNHNS, CDR2 SASEGT. This CDR3 comprises 16 residues. Trimming removed 7 bases from V and 0 bases from J, with 13 bases in between. The CDR3, as DNA: TGTGCCAGCATCCTTGACCCCTTCTCTGGGGCCAACGTCCTGACTTTC. Its protein is CASILDPFSGANVLTF.

This chain links TRBV4-1 with TRBJ1-1; 8 bases fit TRBD1. Germline values: CDR1 MGHRA, CDR2 YSYEKL. The CDR3 consists of 14 residues. Trimming removed 6 bases from V and 5 bases from J; junction bases left unmatched: 8. CDR3: CASSQQGVKTEAFF. The CDR3 DNA sequence: TGCGCCAGCAGTCAACAGGGGGTTAAGACTGAAGCTTTCTTT.

This chain uses TRBV20-1 with TRBJ2-1; D is ambiguous. The CDR3 consists of 16 residues. Germline assignment: CDR1 DFQATT and CDR2 SNEGSKA (reference sequence). Trimming cost V 0 bases and J 0 bases, with 12 bases left between them. This CDR3 is CSARDPPTSSYNEQFF. The CDR3 bases are TGCAGTGCTAGAGATCCCCCCACCAGCTCCTACAATGAGCAGTTCTTC.

The V gene is TRBV11-2, the J gene TRBJ2-3; a weak D match, TRBD2 (6 bases). CDR3 length: 16 residues. Germline V gene data show CDR1 as SGHAT and CDR2 as FQNNGV. Trimming left V 1 base short and J 6 bases short, with 17 bases between. Here the CDR3 reads CASSLVVGGLQDTQYF. In DNA form, the CDR3 reads TGTGCCAGCAGCTTAGTCGTGGGGGGACTTCAGGATACGCAGTATTTT. Supplemented by reference TRBV11-2 and TRBJ2-3, the full variable domain reads EAGVAQSPRYKIIEKRQSVAFWCNPISGHATLYWYQQILGQGPKLLIQFQNNGVVDDSQLPKDRFSAERLKGVDSTLKIQPAKLEDSAVYLCASSLVVGGLQDTQYFGPGTRLTVL.

This clonotype was observed many times. The chain joins TRBV6-1 to TRBJ2-7; D not certain. This CDR3 contains 17 residues. Germline V gene lookup returns CDR1 MNHNS and CDR2 SASEGT. V lost 3 bases, J lost 0 bases, and 18 bases lay in between. Here the CDR3 reads CASSDRSWYESSYEQYF. CDR3 bases: TGTGCCAGCAGTGATCGGTCCTGGTATGAGAGCTCCTACGAGCAGTACTTC.

The CDR3 protein is CASSYSNRTPYRVEQFF. CDR3 in DNA: TGTGCCAGCAGTTACTCGAATCGCACCCCCTACAGAGTTGAGCAGTTCTTC. The chain employs TRBV6-6 and TRBJ2-1; D is undetermined. Germline loops: CDR1 MNHNY, CDR2 SVGAGI (reference sequence). The CDR3 consists of 17 residues. V was shortened by 0 bases and J by 9 bases, with 21 bases between the two germline ends.

V usage is TRBV30 and J usage is TRBJ1-2; the match to TRBD1 covers 8 bases. The CDR3 is 13 amino acids. Germline lookup yields CDR1 GTSNPN and CDR2 SVGIG (reference sequence). J lost 8 bases, V lost 3 bases, and 8 bases had no gene match. The CDR3 sequence: CAWSRDRPKGYTF. The CDR3 nucleotides are TGTGCCTGGAGCCGGGACAGGCCGAAAGGCTACACCTTC.

The rearrangement joins TRBV10-1 to TRBJ1-2; no firm D call. The CDR3 has 13 amino acids. V was shortened by 0 bases and J by 4 bases, with 6 bases between the two germline ends. The germline CDR1 and CDR2 sequences are WNHNN and SYGVQD (reference sequence). The CDR3 sequence: CASSESRTYGYTF. The CDR3 DNA follows: TGCGCCAGCAGTGAGTCGCGAACCTATGGCTACACCTTC.

The chain combines TRBV11-2 with TRBJ2-1; maybe TRBD2 (5 bases). CDR3 length: 16 amino acids. Germline V gives CDR1 SGHAT, CDR2 FQNNGV. The V gene lost 3 bases and the J gene lost 4 bases, with 16 bases spanning the gap. The CDR3 DNA reads as TGTGCCAGCAGCTTCCCCCCGGGAAGAGGTTACAATGAGCAGTTCTTC. Its protein product is CASSFPPGRGYNEQFF.

This clonotype has only a few counts. The V and J genes are TRBV19 and TRBJ2-1; 7 bases are a match to TRBD2. This CDR3 is 13 amino acids long. Germline V gene data show CDR1 as LNHDA and CDR2 as SQIVND (reference sequence). CDR3 sequence (DNA): TGTACTCACAATGGCGGGAGTAGAGATGAGCAGTTCTTC. Translation gives CTHNGGSRDEQFF.